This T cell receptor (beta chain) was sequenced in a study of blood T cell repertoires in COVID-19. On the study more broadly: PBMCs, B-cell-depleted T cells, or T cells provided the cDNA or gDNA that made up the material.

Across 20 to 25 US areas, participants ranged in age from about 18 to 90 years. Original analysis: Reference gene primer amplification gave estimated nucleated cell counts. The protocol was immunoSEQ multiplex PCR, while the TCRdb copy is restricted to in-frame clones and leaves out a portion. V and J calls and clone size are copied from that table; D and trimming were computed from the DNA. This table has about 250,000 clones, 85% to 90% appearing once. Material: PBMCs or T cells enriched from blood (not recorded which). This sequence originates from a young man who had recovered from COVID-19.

The CDR3 DNA follows: TGTGCCAGCAGGCCAACAGGGTATCGGACCGGGGAGCTGTTTTTT. Protein: CASRPTGYRTGELFF. The rearrangement uses TRBV28 and TRBJ2-2; a possible D gene is TRBD1 (6 bases). The length of the CDR3 is 15 residues. Germline values: CDR1 MDHEN, CDR2 SYDVKM. V was trimmed by 6 bases and J by 5 bases, leaving 16 bases between them.